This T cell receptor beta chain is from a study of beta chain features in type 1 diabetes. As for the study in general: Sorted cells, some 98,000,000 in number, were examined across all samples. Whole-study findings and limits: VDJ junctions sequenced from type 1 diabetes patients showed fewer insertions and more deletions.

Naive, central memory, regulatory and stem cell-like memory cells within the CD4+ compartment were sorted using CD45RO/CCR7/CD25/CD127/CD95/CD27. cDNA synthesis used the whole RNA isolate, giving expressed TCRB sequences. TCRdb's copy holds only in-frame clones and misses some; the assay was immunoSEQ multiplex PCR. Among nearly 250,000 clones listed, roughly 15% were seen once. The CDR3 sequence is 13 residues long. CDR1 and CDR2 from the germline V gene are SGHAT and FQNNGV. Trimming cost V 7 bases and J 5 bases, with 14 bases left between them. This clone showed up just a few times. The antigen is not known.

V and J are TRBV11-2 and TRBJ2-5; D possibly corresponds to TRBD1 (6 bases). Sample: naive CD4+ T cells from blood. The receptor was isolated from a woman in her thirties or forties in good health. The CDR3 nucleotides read TGTGCCAGCAATAACAGGGAAGGGGAGACCCAGTACTTC. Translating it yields CASNNREGETQYF.